Below are 25 T cell receptor beta chains sequenced from a single sample in a study of blood T cell repertoires in COVID-19 (dated by TCRdb to the early 2020s). Library generation was performed with the immunoSEQ multiplex PCR assay. Sourced from immuneACCESS, this table was stored by TCRdb with only in-frame sequences that have V and J called. A share of the clones is absent; for the studies checked, an unresolved V gene accounts for under half, and the remainder has no known explanation. Here the sample has roughly 300,000 clones; 87% occur a single time. Of the sample, 0.9% to 1.2% falls within the top ten clones. Sequencing was done on a sample of PBMCs or T cells enriched from blood (not recorded which). The receptors were gathered from a woman aged 25 to 39 who had recovered from COVID-19.

The rearrangement joins TRBV5-4 to TRBJ2-6; 7 bases agree with TRBD1. The J segment lost 0 bases and the V segment lost 4 bases, leaving 10 bases of the junction unmatched. This CDR3 spans 18 amino acids. Germline lookup yields CDR1 SGHNT and CDR2 YYREEE (reference sequence). The DNA for the CDR3 is TGTGCCAGCAGCCTCCCAAGGACAGGTCACTCTGGGGCCAACGTCCTGACTTTC. This encodes CASSLPRTGHSGANVLTF.

The rearrangement uses TRBV11-1 and TRBJ1-5, with D perhaps matching TRBD1 (6 bases). CDR1 SGHAT and CDR2 FQDESV come from the germline V gene (reference sequence). V gave up 11 bases and J gave up 5 bases, with 16 bases separating them. CDR3 length: 13 residues. CDR3 nucleotide sequence: TGTGCCCCGAGGAAACAGGGCCATCAGCCCCAGCATTTT. Residues: CAPRKQGHQPQHF.

The CDR3 sequence is CASSPLGLAGWETQYF. In DNA, the CDR3 is TGTGCCAGCAGCCCACTTGGACTAGCGGGGTGGGAGACCCAGTACTTC. This chain links TRBV27 with TRBJ2-5; 12 bases align to TRBD2. CDR1 and CDR2 from the germline V gene are MNHEY and SMNVEV (reference sequence). This CDR3 is built from 16 residues. V lost 6 bases to trimming and J lost 5 bases; unmatched junction nucleotides: 10.

V gene TRBV6-2 or TRBV6-3 combines with J gene TRBJ1-6; D gene uncertain. The V end was cut by 4 bases, the J end by 5 bases, with 12 bases between. This CDR3 comprises 15 residues. The V gene's germline CDR1 is MNHEY and CDR2 SVGEGT. The DNA of the CDR3 is TGTGCCAGCAGTTTTTCCAGACTGAATAATTCACCCCTCCACTTT. Its protein is CASSFSRLNNSPLHF.

The chain employs TRBV5-1 and TRBJ1-6, with 8 bases that match TRBD1. The V gene end was trimmed by 2 bases and the J gene end by 10 bases; junction bases not matched to a gene: 11. The CDR3 has 16 amino acids. CDR1 is SGHRS, CDR2 YFSETQ, per germline. The CDR3 region is CASSFFSGGRESPLHF. The CDR3 coding sequence is TGCGCCAGCAGCTTCTTCTCAGGGGGCAGAGAATCACCCCTCCACTTT.

The chain employs TRBV18 and TRBJ2-3; no reliable D call. The CDR3 totals 14 residues. V was shortened by 3 bases and J by 4 bases, with 11 bases between the two germline ends. Germline V gene sequence: CDR1 KGHSH, CDR2 LQKENI. The CDR3 region has the DNA TGTGCCAGCTCACCGAATAGCCCTCCAGATACGCAGTATTTT. Amino acids: CASSPNSPPDTQYF. Together with reference TRBV18 and TRBJ2-3, the CDR3 gives the full variable domain: NAGVMQNPRHLVRRRGQEARLRCSPMKGHSHVYWYRQLPEEGLKFMVYLQKENIIDESGMPKERFSAEFPKEGPSILRIQQVVRGDSAAYFCASSPNSPPDTQYFGPGTRLTVL.

The CDR3, as DNA: TGCGCCAGCAGCTTGACGGGGGTTAGCACAGATACGCAGTATTTT. The encoded protein is CASSLTGVSTDTQYF. V usage is TRBV5-1 and J usage is TRBJ2-3; D possibly corresponds to TRBD2 (6 bases). The V gene's germline CDR1 is SGHRS and CDR2 YFSETQ. The CDR3 contains 15 residues. V was clipped by 1 base and J by 0 bases, with 9 bases between them.

About this clone itself: Other nucleotide sequences in the sample specify the same CDR3. The chain uses TRBV28 and TRBJ2-7; D perhaps matches TRBD1 (6 bases). The CDR3 runs to 15 residues. Germline loops: CDR1 MDHEN, CDR2 SYDVKM. Between the trimmed V and J ends, which lost 2 bases and 2 bases, there was a span of 13 bases. CDR3 region: CASSLGQGLTYEQYF. CDR3 bases: TGTGCCAGCAGTTTAGGGCAGGGGTTAACCTACGAGCAGTACTTC.

For this clone: The junction departs from germline at one end; a sequencing error may be responsible. The chain recombines TRBV4-3 with TRBJ2-3; D gene uncertain. Looked up from germline, CDR1 is LGHNA and CDR2 is YSLEER. This CDR3 contains 13 residues. The CDR3 here is CASSQDLGSRRDF. In DNA, the CDR3 is TGCGCCAGCAGCCAAGATCTTGGCAGTCGTCGTGATTTT.

The V gene is TRBV5-1, the J gene TRBJ2-3, with no clear D. CDR1 is SGHRS and CDR2 is YFSETQ in the germline V gene. The CDR3 spans 12 residues. V gave up 4 bases and J gave up 7 bases, with 10 bases separating them. CDR3 amino acids: CASSTEANTQYF. Written as DNA, the CDR3 is TGCGCCAGCAGCACAGAAGCCAATACGCAGTATTTT.

The CDR3: CAWGPMGRPYEQYF. CDR3 nucleotide sequence: TGTGCCTGGGGCCCTATGGGCAGGCCCTACGAGCAGTACTTC. This chain links TRBV30 with TRBJ2-7; D is ambiguous. Germline V CDR1 and CDR2: GTSNPN, SVGIG (reference sequence). Deletions cut 5 bases from V and 2 bases from J, with 16 bases between. CDR3 size: 14 residues.

The table lists this clone with a count of one. The chain couples TRBV6-1 to TRBJ1-2, with D unresolved. From germline, CDR1 is MNHNS and CDR2 SASEGT. This CDR3 comprises 12 residues. The V end was cut by 3 bases, the J end by 4 bases, with 6 bases between. CDR3: CASSDGSYGYTF. CDR3 DNA sequence: TGTGCCAGCAGTGACGGGAGCTATGGCTACACCTTC.

The rearrangement joins TRBV7-9 to TRBJ1-2, with 9 bases identical to TRBD1. V trimming: 3 bases; J trimming: 6 bases; junction bases outside the gene matches: 5. Germline loops: CDR1 SEHNR, CDR2 FQNEAQ (reference sequence). This CDR3 is 14 amino acids long. This CDR3 is CASSFKTGGDGYTF. For the CDR3, the DNA is TGTGCCAGCAGCTTCAAAACAGGGGGCGATGGCTACACCTTC.

This clone is a singleton in its sample. The CDR3 region is CASSLAAGEKNIQYF. In DNA, the CDR3 is TGTGCCAGCAGCTTAGCCGCGGGTGAAAAAAACATTCAGTACTTC. V gene TRBV7-2 combines with J gene TRBJ2-4; tentatively, D is TRBD2 (5 bases). V lost 0 bases to trimming and J lost 4 bases, with 10 bases between them. Germline V gene sequence: CDR1 SGHTA, CDR2 FQGNSA. The CDR3 sequence is 15 residues long.

CDR3 residues: CSVEDYARGYEQYF. The DNA for the CDR3 is TGCAGCGTTGAAGATTACGCCAGGGGCTACGAGCAGTACTTC. This chain links TRBV29-1 with TRBJ2-7; TRBD1 might be the D (6 bases). The CDR3 covers 14 residues. In germline, CDR1 is SQVTM, CDR2 ANQGSEA. Trimming removed 0 bases at V and 3 bases at J, with 12 bases between.

The chain combines TRBV28 with TRBJ1-2; D might be TRBD1 (6 bases). Germline V gene lookup returns CDR1 MDHEN and CDR2 SYDVKM. CDR3 length: 16 amino acids. The V and J ends lost 5 bases and 6 bases respectively, with 22 bases between them. The CDR3 spells CASSVAGAFAMDGYTF. The CDR3 DNA reads TGTGCCAGCAGTGTCGCAGGGGCCTTTGCTATGGATGGCTACACCTTC.

This clone was found a few times. V and J are TRBV7-2 and TRBJ2-1, with TRBD1 as a possible D gene (5 bases). Trimming pared 8 bases from V and 0 bases from J, leaving 17 bases between. Germline V gives CDR1 SGHTA, CDR2 FQGNSA. The CDR3 totals 16 residues. CDR3 loop: CASGHRPIPSYNEQFF. DNA of the CDR3: TGTGCCAGCGGACATCGACCGATCCCCTCCTACAATGAGCAGTTCTTC.

The genes are TRBV10-3 and TRBJ2-7, with 7 bases lining up with TRBD1. This CDR3 is built from 13 residues. Germline CDR1 and CDR2: ENHRY and SYGVKD. Trimming at V came to 4 bases and at J to 4 bases, leaving 4 bases not matched to a gene. As DNA, the CDR3 is TGTGCCATCAGTGTAGACAGGGCGTACGAGCAGTACTTC. The encoded protein is CAISVDRAYEQYF.

J is TRBJ1-2 and V is TRBV28; 8 bases match TRBD1. Per germline, CDR1 MDHEN and CDR2 SYDVKM. The V segment lost 5 bases and the J segment 5 bases; nucleotides outside the gene matches: 16. The CDR3 extends over 17 amino acids. The CDR3 bases are TGTGCCAGCAGTCCCCTCTTGGTGAGGACAGGGCCTTATGGCTACACCTTC. This encodes CASSPLLVRTGPYGYTF.

The CDR3 bases are TGTGCCTGGAGTGTAGGTCGCGGGATCGGTTCACCCCTCCACTTT. This encodes CAWSVGRGIGSPLHF. The chain links TRBV30 to TRBJ1-6; no clear D gene. The CDR3 spans 15 residues. Trimming took 0 bases from V and 9 from J, leaving 15 bases between them. The germline CDR1 and CDR2 sequences are GTSNPN and SVGIG (reference sequence).

The rearrangement joins TRBV5-1 to TRBJ2-7, with D perhaps matching TRBD2 (6 bases). V shed 0 bases and J shed 0 bases, with 10 bases lying between them. CDR3 size: 15 residues. Germline CDR1 reads SGHRS; CDR2 reads YFSETQ. CDR3 sequence reads: CASSLGGLSSYEQYF. The CDR3 DNA reads as TGCGCCAGCAGCTTGGGGGGACTTAGCTCCTACGAGCAGTACTTC.

This clone came up once. The chain joins TRBV4-3 to TRBJ1-2, with D possibly matching TRBD1 (5 bases). Germline lookup yields CDR1 LGHNA and CDR2 YSLEER. V lost 0 bases and J lost 6, with 8 bases in between. The CDR3 contains 13 residues. The CDR3 nucleotides read TGCGCCAGCAGCCAAGATCCGGGGGATGGCTACACCTTC. It translates to CASSQDPGDGYTF.

The chain recombines TRBV6-5 with TRBJ2-7; 7 bases are shared with TRBD1. This CDR3 region has 13 residues. With V trimmed by 6 bases and J by 0 bases, 2 bases remained unmatched. From germline, CDR1 is MNHEY and CDR2 SVGAGI. CDR3 coding DNA: TGTGCCAGCAGGCCAGGGGGCTCCTACGAGCAGTACTTC. As protein: CASRPGGSYEQYF.

This sequence joins TRBV10-3 and TRBJ2-7; the match to TRBD1 covers 8 bases. Germline assignment: CDR1 ENHRY and CDR2 SYGVKD. This CDR3 is built from 14 residues. Trimming removed 4 bases from V and 7 bases from J; junction bases left unmatched: 9. The chain's CDR3 is CAISGAGGSREQYF. Here the CDR3 DNA reads TGTGCCATCAGTGGGGCAGGGGGCTCGCGGGAGCAGTACTTC.

CDR3 nucleotides: TGTGCCAGTAGTGACCCACAGGGGTGGGGCGGCTACACCTTC. It yields the protein CASSDPQGWGGYTF. The chain links TRBV19 to TRBJ1-2; 7 bases are a match to TRBD1. Germline trimming cut 5 bases from V and 8 bases from J; bases unmatched to any gene: 11. CDR3 length: 14 residues. Germline V CDR1 and CDR2: LNHDA, SQIVND (reference sequence).